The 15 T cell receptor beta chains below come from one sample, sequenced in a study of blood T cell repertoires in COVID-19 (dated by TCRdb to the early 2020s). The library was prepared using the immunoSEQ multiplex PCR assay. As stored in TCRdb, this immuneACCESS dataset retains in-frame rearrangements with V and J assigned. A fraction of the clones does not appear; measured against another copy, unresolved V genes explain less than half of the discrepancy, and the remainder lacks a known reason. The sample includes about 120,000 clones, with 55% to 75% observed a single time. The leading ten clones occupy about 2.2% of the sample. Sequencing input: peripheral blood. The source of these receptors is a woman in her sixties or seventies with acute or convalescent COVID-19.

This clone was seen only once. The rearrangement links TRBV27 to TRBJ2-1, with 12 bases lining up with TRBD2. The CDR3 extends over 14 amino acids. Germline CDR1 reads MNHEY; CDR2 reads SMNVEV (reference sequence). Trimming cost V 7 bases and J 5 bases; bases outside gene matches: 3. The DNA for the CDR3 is TGTGCCAGCACGACTAGCGGGGGCGACAATGAGCAGTTCTTC. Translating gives CASTTSGGDNEQFF.

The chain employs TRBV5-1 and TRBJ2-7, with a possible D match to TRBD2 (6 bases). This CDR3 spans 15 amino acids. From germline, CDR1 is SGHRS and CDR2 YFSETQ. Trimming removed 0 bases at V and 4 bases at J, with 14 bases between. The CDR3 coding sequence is TGCGCCAGCAGCTTGGTGCGGGGTCCAGTGTACGAGCAGTACTTC. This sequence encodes CASSLVRGPVYEQYF.

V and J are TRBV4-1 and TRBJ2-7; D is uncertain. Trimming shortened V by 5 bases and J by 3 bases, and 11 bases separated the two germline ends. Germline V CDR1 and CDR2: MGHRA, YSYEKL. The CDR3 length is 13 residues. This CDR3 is CASSISRNYEQYF. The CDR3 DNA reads TGCGCCAGCAGCATATCCAGGAACTACGAGCAGTACTTC.

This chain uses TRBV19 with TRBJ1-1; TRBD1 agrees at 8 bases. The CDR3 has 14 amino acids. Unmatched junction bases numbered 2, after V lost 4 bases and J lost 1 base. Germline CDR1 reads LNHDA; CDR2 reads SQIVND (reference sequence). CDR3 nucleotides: TGTGCCAGTAGTACAGACAGGGGGAACACTGAAGCTTTCTTT. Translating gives CASSTDRGNTEAFF.

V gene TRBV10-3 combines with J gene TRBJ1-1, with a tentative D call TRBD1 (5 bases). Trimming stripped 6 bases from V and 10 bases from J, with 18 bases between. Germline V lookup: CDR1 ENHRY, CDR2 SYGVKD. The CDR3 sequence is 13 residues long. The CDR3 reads CAISRAEGERAFF. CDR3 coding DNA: TGTGCCATCAGCCGCGCGGAAGGGGAAAGAGCTTTCTTT.

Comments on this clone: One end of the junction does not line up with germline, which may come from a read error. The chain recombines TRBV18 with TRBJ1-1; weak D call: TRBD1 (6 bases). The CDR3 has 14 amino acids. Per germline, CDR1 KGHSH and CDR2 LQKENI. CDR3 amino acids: CASAPGHQNTEAFF. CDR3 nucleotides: TGTGCCAGCGCACCGGGACACCAGAACACTGAAGCTTTCTTT.

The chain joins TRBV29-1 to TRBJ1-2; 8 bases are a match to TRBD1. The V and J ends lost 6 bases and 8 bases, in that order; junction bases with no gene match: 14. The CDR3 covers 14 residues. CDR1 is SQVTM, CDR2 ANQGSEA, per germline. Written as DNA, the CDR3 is TGCAGCGTAAATACCCCGGACAGGGCTCGGGGCTACACCTTC. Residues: CSVNTPDRARGYTF.

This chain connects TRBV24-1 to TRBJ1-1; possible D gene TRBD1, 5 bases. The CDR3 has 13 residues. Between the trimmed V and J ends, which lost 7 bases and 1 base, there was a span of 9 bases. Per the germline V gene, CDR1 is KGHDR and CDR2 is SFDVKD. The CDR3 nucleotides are TGTGCCACCAGCCTGACAGAGAACACTGAAGCTTTCTTT. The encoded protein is CATSLTENTEAFF.

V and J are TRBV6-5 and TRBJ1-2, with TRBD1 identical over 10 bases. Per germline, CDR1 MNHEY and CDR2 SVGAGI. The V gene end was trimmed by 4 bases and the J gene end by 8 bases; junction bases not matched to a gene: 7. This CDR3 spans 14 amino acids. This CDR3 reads CASSLDRGTAGYTF. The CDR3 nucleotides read TGTGCCAGCAGTTTGGACAGGGGGACGGCGGGCTACACCTTC.

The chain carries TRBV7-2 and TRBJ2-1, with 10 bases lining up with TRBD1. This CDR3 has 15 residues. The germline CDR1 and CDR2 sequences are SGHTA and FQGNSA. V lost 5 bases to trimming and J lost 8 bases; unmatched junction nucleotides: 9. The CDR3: CASSVRDRGWDEQFF. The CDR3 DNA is TGTGCCAGCAGCGTCCGGGACAGGGGATGGGATGAGCAGTTCTTC.

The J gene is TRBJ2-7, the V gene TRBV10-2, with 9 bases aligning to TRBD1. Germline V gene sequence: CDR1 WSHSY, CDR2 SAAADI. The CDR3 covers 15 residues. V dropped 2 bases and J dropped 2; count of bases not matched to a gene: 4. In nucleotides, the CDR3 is TGCGCCAGCAGTGAGCCGGGACAGGGTACCTACGAGCAGTACTTC. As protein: CASSEPGQGTYEQYF.

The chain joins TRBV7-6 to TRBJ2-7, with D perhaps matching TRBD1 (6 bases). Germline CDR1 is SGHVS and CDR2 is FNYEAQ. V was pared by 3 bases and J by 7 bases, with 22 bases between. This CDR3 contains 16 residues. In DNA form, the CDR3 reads TGTGCCAGCAGCTTGTCCCATGGCCAGGGGAATTGGGAGCAGTACTTC. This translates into CASSLSHGQGNWEQYF.

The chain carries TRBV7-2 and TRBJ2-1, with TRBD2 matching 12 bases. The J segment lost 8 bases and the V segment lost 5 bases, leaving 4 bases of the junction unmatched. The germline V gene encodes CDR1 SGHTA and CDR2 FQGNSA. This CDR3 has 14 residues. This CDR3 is CASSLRLAGDEQFF. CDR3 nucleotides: TGTGCCAGCAGCCTAAGACTAGCGGGGGATGAGCAGTTCTTC.

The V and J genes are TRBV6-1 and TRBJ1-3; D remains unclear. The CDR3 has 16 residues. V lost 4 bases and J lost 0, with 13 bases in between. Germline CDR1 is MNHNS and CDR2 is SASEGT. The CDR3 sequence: CASSGGGSGSGNTIYF. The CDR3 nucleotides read TGTGCCAGCAGTGGGGGAGGGTCGGGCTCTGGAAACACCATATATTTT.

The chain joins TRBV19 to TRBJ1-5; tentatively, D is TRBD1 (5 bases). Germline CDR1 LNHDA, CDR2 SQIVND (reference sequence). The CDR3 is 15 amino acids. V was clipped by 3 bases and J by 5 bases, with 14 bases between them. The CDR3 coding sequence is TGTGCCAGTAGTATTGGGATAGGGGATTATCAGCCCCAGCATTTT. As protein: CASSIGIGDYQPQHF.